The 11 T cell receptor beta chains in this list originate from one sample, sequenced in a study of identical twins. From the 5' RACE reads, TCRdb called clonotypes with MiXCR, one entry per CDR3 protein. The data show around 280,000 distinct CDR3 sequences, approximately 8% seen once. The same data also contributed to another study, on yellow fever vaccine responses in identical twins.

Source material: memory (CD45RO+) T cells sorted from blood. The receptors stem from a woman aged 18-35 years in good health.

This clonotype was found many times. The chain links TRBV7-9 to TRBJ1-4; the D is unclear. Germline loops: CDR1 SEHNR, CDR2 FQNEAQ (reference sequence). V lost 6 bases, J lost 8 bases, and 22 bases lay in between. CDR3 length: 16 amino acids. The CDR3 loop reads CASRVGSTTTEEKLFF. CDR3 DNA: TGTGCCAGCAGAGTCGGGAGCACCACGACGGAGGAAAAACTGTTTTTT. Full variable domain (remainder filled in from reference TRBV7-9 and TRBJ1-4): DTGVSQNPRHKITKRGQNVTFRCDPISEHNRLYWYRQTLGQGPEFLTYFQNEAQLEKSRLLSDRFSAERPKGSFSTLEIQRTEQGDSAMYLCASRVGSTTTEEKLFFGSGTQLSVL.

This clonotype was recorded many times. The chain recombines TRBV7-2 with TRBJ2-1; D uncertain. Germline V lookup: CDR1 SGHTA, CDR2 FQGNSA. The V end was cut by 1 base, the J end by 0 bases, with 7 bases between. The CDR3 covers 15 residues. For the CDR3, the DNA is TGTGCCAGCAGCTTAGAGGGATTCTCCTACAATGAGCAGTTCTTC. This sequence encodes CASSLEGFSYNEQFF.

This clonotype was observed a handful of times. This chain's CDR3 is CASSSGLYGTDTQYF. CDR3 nucleotides: TGTGCCAGCAGCTCCGGGCTTTATGGCACAGATACGCAGTATTTT. The chain has TRBV7-8 and TRBJ2-3; no reliable D call. V was cut by 4 bases and J by 1 base, with 12 bases left in between. Germline V gene sequence: CDR1 SGHVS, CDR2 FQNEAQ. CDR3 length: 15 residues.

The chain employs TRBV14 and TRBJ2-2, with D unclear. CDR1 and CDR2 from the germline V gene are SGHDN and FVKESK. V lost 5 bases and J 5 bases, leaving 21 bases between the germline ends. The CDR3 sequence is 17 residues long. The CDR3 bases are TGTGCCAGCAGCAAGTTCCTTTGGCTTACTCTGACCGGGGAGCTGTTTTTT. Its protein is CASSKFLWLTLTGELFF.

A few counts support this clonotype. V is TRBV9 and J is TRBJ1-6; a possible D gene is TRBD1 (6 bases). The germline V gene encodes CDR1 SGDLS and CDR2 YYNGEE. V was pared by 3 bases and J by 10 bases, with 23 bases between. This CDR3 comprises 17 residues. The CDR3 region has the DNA TGTGCCAGCAGCGCCACCCTCTCACAGGGTTCGGGGTCACCCCTCCACTTT. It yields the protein CASSATLSQGSGSPLHF. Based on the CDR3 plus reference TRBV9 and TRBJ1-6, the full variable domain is DSGVTQTPKHLITATGQRVTLRCSPRSGDLSVYWYQQSLDQGLQFLIQYYNGEERAKGNILERFSAQQFPDLHSELNLSSLELGDSALYFCASSATLSQGSGSPLHFGNGTRLTVT.

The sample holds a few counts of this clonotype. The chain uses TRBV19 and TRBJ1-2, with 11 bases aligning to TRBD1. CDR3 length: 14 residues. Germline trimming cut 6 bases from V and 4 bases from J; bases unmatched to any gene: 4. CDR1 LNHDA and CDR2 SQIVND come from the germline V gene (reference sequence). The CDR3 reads CASRDRGLLYGYTF. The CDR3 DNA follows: TGTGCCAGTAGGGACAGGGGGCTACTCTATGGCTACACCTTC. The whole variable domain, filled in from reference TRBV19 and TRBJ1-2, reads DGGITQSPKYLFRKEGQNVTLSCEQNLNHDAMYWYRQDPGQGLRLIYYSQIVNDFQKGDIAEGYSVSREKKESFPLTVTSAQKNPTAFYLCASRDRGLLYGYTFGSGTRLTVV.

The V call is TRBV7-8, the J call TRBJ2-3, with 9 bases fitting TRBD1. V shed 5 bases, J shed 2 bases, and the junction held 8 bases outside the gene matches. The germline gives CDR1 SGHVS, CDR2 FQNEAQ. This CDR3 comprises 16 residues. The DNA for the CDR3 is TGTGCCAGCAGCCCTAGACAGGGGGGTACCACAGATACGCAGTATTTT. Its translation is CASSPRQGGTTDTQYF.

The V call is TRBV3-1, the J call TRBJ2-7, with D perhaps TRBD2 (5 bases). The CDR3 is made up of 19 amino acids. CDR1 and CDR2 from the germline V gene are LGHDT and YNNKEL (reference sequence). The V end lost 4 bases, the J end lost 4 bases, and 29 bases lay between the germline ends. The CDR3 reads CASSPGGGPPCRFDYEQYF. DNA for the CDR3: TGTGCCAGCAGCCCCGGTGGAGGCCCACCGTGTCGTTTTGATTACGAGCAGTACTTC.

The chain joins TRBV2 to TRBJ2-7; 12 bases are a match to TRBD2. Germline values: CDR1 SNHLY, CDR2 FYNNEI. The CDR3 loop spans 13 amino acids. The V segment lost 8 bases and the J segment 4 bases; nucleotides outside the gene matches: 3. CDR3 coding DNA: TGTGCCAGCCGGACTAGCGGGGTTTACGAGCAGTACGTC. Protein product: CASRTSGVYEQYV.

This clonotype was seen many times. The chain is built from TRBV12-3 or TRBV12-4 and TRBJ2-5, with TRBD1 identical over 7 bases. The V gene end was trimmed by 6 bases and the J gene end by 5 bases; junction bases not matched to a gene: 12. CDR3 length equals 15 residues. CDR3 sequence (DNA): TGTGCCAGCAGGGAGACAGGGCTATTGGGGGAGACCCAGTACTTC. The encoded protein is CASRETGLLGETQYF.

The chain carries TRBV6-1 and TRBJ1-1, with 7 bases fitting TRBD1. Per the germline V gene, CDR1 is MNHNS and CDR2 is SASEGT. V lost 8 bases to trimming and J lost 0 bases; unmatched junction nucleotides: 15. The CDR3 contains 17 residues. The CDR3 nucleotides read TGTGCCAGCCGGGATTTAGATAGGACAGGTTTGAACACTGAAGCTTTCTTT. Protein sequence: CASRDLDRTGLNTEAFF.